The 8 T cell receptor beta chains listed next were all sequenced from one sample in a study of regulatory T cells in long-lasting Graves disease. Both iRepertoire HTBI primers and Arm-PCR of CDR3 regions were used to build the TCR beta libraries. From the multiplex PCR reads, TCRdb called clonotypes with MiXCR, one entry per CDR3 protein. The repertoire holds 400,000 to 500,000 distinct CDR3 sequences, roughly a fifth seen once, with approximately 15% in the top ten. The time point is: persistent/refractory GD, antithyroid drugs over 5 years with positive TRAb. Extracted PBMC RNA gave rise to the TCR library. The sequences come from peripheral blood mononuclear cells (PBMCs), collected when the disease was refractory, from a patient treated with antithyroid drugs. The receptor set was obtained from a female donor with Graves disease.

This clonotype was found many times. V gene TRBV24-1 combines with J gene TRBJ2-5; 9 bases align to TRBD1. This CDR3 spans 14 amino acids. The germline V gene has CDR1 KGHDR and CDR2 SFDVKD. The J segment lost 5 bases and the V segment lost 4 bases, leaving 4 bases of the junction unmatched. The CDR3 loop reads CATSDGTGYETQYF. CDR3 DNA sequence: TGTGCCACCAGTGACGGGACAGGGTATGAGACCCAGTACTTC.

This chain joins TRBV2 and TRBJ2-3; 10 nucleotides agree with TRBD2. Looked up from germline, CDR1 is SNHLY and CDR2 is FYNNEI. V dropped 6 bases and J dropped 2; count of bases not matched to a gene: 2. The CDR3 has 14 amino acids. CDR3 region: CASSGLADTDTQYF. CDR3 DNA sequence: TGTGCCAGCAGCGGACTAGCGGACACAGATACGCAGTATTTT.

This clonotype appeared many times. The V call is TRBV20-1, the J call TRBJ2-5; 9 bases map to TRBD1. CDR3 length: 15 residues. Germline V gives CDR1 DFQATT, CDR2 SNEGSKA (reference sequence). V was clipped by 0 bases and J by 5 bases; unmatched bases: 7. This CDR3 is CSARDGRTGAETQYF. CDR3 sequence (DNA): TGCAGTGCTAGAGATGGAAGGACAGGGGCGGAGACCCAGTACTTC.

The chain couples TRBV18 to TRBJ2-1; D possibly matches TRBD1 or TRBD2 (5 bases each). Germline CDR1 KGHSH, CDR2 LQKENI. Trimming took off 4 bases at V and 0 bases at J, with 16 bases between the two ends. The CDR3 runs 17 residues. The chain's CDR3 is CASSREGPYSSYNEQFF. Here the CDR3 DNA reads TGTGCCAGCTCACGCGAGGGACCATATAGCTCCTACAATGAGCAGTTCTTC.

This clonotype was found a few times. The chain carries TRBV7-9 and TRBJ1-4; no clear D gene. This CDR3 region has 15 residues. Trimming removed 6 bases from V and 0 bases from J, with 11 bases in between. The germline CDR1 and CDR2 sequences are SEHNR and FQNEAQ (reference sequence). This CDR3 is CASSLGDATNEKLFF. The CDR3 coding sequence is TGTGCCAGCAGTCTGGGCGACGCAACTAATGAAAAACTGTTTTTT.

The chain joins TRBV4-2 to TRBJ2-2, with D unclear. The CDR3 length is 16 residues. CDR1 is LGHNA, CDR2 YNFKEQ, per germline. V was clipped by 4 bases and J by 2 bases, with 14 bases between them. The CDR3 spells CASSLAGVGNTGELFF. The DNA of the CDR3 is TGTGCCAGCAGCCTCGCTGGGGTGGGAAACACCGGGGAGCTGTTTTTT.

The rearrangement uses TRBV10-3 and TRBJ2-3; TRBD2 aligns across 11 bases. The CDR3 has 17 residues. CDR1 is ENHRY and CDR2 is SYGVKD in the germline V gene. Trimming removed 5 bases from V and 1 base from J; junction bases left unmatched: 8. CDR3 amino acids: CAISSPGLADRTDTQYF. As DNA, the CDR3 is TGTGCCATCAGTTCTCCGGGACTAGCGGACCGCACAGATACGCAGTATTTT.

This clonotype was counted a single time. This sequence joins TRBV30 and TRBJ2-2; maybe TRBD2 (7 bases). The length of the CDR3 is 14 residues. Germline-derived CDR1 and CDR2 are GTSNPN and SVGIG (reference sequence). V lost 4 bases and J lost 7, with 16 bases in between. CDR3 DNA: TGTGCCTGGACTGGGGGGGCGGGTAGCGGGGAGCTGTTTTTT. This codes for CAWTGGAGSGELFF.